The 17 T cell receptor beta chains in this list originate from one sample, sequenced in a study of blood T cell repertoires in COVID-19. The method was immunoSEQ multiplex PCR; TCRdb's version includes in-frame clones alone and lacks a portion of them. The table shows approximately 22,000 clones, with around four fifths occurring only once. Material for sequencing was peripheral blood. The receptors originated from an elderly man with active or convalescent COVID-19.

V and J are TRBV21-1 and TRBJ2-7; the table's D call, TRBD1, has no DNA check behind it. TRBV21-1 is tagged as a pseudogene. CDR3 length equals 15 residues. This CDR3 is CASSIILTDDYEQYF. The CDR3, as DNA: TGTGCCAGCAGCATTATCTTGACAGATGACTACGAGCAGTACTTC.

In its sample, this clone is medium-sized (0.01 to 0.1%). The chain is built from TRBV20-1 and TRBJ2-3; 11 nucleotides match TRBD2. Germline V gene lookup returns CDR1 DFQATT and CDR2 SNEGSKA (reference sequence). The CDR3 spans 15 residues. Trimming cost V 3 bases and J 1 base; bases outside gene matches: 3. As DNA, the CDR3 is TGCAGTGCTAGTCTAGCGGGGGGAGGCACAGATACGCAGTATTTT. Its protein is CSASLAGGGTDTQYF.

In nucleotides, the CDR3 is TGCGCCAGCAGCTTGCTGGGACAGGGTCCTTACTTC. Its translation is CASSLLGQGPYF. V gene TRBV5-1 combines with J gene TRBJ2-4, with 9 bases fitting TRBD1. The CDR3 contains 12 residues. Germline-derived CDR1 and CDR2 are SGHRS and YFSETQ. J lost 16 bases, V lost 1 base, and 6 bases had no gene match.

The chain couples TRBV5-1 to TRBJ2-3; the D gene is possibly TRBD2 (5 bases). V lost 1 base, J lost 1 base, and 10 bases lay in between. Germline V gene data show CDR1 as SGHRS and CDR2 as YFSETQ. The CDR3 has 15 residues. The CDR3 nucleotides read TGCGCCAGCAGCTTGCTAGTCGGGGGCACAGATACGCAGTATTTT. Protein product: CASSLLVGGTDTQYF.

The V gene is TRBV2, the J gene TRBJ2-4; the match to TRBD1 covers 10 bases. Germline loops: CDR1 SNHLY, CDR2 FYNNEI. With V trimmed by 7 bases and J by 3 bases, 12 bases remained unmatched. The length of the CDR3 is 17 residues. The CDR3 is CASMGTGVVFDKNIQYF. DNA of the CDR3: TGTGCCAGCATGGGGACAGGGGTGGTTTTTGACAAAAACATTCAGTACTTC.

The chain is built from TRBV7-2 and TRBJ2-3; D may be TRBD2 (6 bases). V lost 0 bases, J lost 5 bases, and 12 bases lay in between. This CDR3 has 15 residues. Germline V gene sequence: CDR1 SGHTA, CDR2 FQGNSA. CDR3 nucleotides: TGTGCCAGCAGCTTAGCGGGGGGTGGAGGAGATACGCAGTATTTT. The encoded protein is CASSLAGGGGDTQYF.

The chain recombines TRBV5-4 with TRBJ1-1; no definite D call. Looked up from germline, CDR1 is SGHNT and CDR2 is YYREEE (reference sequence). The CDR3 contains 14 residues. With 0 bases removed from V and 4 bases from J, the gap between germline ends came to 10 bases. As DNA, the CDR3 is TGTGCCAGCAGCTTGGTTGGGGAGGGCACTGAAGCTTTCTTT. Translated, it gives CASSLVGEGTEAFF.

The chain has TRBV4-1 and TRBJ2-7, with 10 bases identical to TRBD1. Germline assignment: CDR1 MGHRA and CDR2 YSYEKL. The CDR3 is 15 residues long. V shed 2 bases and J 3 bases; nucleotides not matched to a gene: 4. The CDR3 DNA is TGCGCCAGCAGCCAAACCGGGACAGGGGACTACGAGCAGTACTTC. As protein: CASSQTGTGDYEQYF.

J is TRBJ2-7 and V is TRBV9, with a weak D call TRBD2 (5 bases). V lost 3 bases to trimming and J lost 6 bases, with 13 bases between them. CDR1 and CDR2 from the germline V gene are SGDLS and YYNGEE. The CDR3 length is 13 residues. CDR3 DNA sequence: TGTGCCAGCAGCGAGGAGGCTACGTCCGAGCAGTACTTC. It codes for CASSEEATSEQYF. The whole variable domain, filled in from reference TRBV9 and TRBJ2-7, reads DSGVTQTPKHLITATGQRVTLRCSPRSGDLSVYWYQQSLDQGLQFLIQYYNGEERAKGNILERFSAQQFPDLHSELNLSSLELGDSALYFCASSEEATSEQYFGPGTRLTVT.

V usage is TRBV6-4 and J usage is TRBJ2-3; TRBD2 matches 7 bases. From germline, CDR1 is MRHNA and CDR2 SNTAGT. The J segment lost 0 bases and the V segment lost 5 bases, leaving 11 bases of the junction unmatched. CDR3 length equals 17 residues. CDR3 sequence reads: CASSPRGERLSTDTQYF. CDR3 sequence (DNA): TGTGCCAGCAGTCCCCGGGGGGAGCGCCTTAGCACAGATACGCAGTATTTT.

This chain joins TRBV6-2 or TRBV6-3 and TRBJ1-2, with D possibly being TRBD1 (6 bases). V was cut by 2 bases and J by 6 bases, with 22 bases left in between. CDR3 length: 17 amino acids. CDR1 is MNHEY, CDR2 SVGEGT, per germline. The CDR3 sequence is CASSYGGLFLSQHGYTF. In DNA form, the CDR3 reads TGTGCCAGCAGTTACGGGGGCCTTTTCCTCTCGCAACATGGCTACACCTTC.

This clone was seen only once. The chain combines TRBV18 with TRBJ2-7; D is undetermined. CDR3 length: 13 amino acids. V was trimmed by 4 bases and J by 4 bases, leaving 11 bases between them. In germline, CDR1 is KGHSH, CDR2 LQKENI. The CDR3 DNA sequence: TGTGCCAGCTCACGGCCAGCCGGGTACGAGCAGTACTTC. This translates into CASSRPAGYEQYF.

The chain recombines TRBV5-1 with TRBJ2-3; no clear D gene. The V gene's germline CDR1 is SGHRS and CDR2 YFSETQ. The CDR3 is 18 residues long. Trimming pared 0 bases from V and 2 bases from J, leaving 19 bases between. The CDR3 spells CASSLVSGLRKNTDTQYF. DNA for the CDR3: TGCGCCAGCAGCTTGGTTTCGGGTCTACGAAAAAACACAGATACGCAGTATTTT.

The gene calls are TRBV27 and TRBJ2-1; 9 bases match TRBD2. Losses at the gene ends were 5 bases for V and 7 bases for J; bases not matched to a gene: 9. Germline loops: CDR1 MNHEY, CDR2 SMNVEV (reference sequence). The CDR3 length is 15 residues. CDR3 in amino acids: CASSVFGLAGNEQFF. In DNA form, the CDR3 reads TGTGCCAGCAGTGTGTTTGGCCTAGCGGGGAATGAGCAGTTCTTC.

This chain uses TRBV11-2 with TRBJ2-2; a weak D match, TRBD2 (6 bases). Looked up from germline, CDR1 is SGHAT and CDR2 is FQNNGV. Trimming took off 7 bases at V and 7 bases at J, with 13 bases between the two ends. The CDR3 totals 13 residues. Here the CDR3 reads CASTPGRSGELFF. The CDR3 DNA reads as TGTGCCAGCACCCCGGGGAGGAGCGGGGAGCTGTTTTTT. The full variable domain, with the rest looked up from reference TRBV11-2 and TRBJ2-2, is EAGVAQSPRYKIIEKRQSVAFWCNPISGHATLYWYQQILGQGPKLLIQFQNNGVVDDSQLPKDRFSAERLKGVDSTLKIQPAKLEDSAVYLCASTPGRSGELFFGEGSRLTVL.

The chain uses TRBV19 and TRBJ2-4, with a weak D call TRBD1 (5 bases). The CDR3 covers 16 residues. The germline CDR1 and CDR2 sequences are LNHDA and SQIVND (reference sequence). V was shortened by 4 bases and J by 5 bases, with 18 bases between the two germline ends. The DNA of the CDR3 is TGTGCCAGTAGTAGGGCTGGGCAGGGTTTCGAAAACATTCAGTACTTC. Its translation is CASSRAGQGFENIQYF. Filled out from reference TRBV19 and TRBJ2-4, the complete variable domain reads DGGITQSPKYLFRKEGQNVTLSCEQNLNHDAMYWYRQDPGQGLRLIYYSQIVNDFQKGDIAEGYSVSREKKESFPLTVTSAQKNPTAFYLCASSRAGQGFENIQYFGAGTRLSVL.

The CDR3 sequence: CAWSVPFGGTSTDTQYF. The DNA for the CDR3 is TGTGCCTGGAGTGTACCGTTTGGGGGGACTAGCACAGATACGCAGTATTTT. The chain joins TRBV30 to TRBJ2-3; maybe TRBD2 (6 bases). V lost 0 bases and J lost 0, with 16 bases in between. This CDR3 is 17 amino acids long. Per the germline V gene, CDR1 is GTSNPN and CDR2 is SVGIG (reference sequence).